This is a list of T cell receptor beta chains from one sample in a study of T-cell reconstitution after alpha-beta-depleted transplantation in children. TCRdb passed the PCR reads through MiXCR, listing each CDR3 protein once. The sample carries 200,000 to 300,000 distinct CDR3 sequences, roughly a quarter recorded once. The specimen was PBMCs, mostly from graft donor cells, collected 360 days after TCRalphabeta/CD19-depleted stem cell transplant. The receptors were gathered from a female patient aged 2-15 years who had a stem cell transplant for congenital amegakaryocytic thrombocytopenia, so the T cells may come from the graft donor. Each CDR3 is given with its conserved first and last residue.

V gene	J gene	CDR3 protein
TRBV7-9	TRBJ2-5	CASSLIRETQYF
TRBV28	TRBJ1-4	CASRRTGIGLFF
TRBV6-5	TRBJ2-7	CASSRDSYEQYF
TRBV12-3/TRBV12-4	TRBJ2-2	CTSRTKRLNDRANTGELFF
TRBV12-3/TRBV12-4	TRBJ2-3	CASSLYSGTDTQYF
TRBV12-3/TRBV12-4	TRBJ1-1	CASSIYLGTEAFF
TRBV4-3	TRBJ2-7	CASSPRTTSYEQYF
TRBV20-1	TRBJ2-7	CSATGTRAREQYF
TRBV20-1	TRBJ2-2	CSATTSGVEIGELFF
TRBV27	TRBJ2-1	CASSFLGRYNEQFF
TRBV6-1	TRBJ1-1	CASSRGQGATEAFF
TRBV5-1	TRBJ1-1	CASSGAPGGRTEAFF
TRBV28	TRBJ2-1	CASSFLGRGHNEQFF
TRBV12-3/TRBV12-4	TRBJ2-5	CASKKLRGTQYF
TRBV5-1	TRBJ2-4	CASSLIGAKNIQYF
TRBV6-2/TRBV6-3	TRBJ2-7	CASSYSPNSYEQYF
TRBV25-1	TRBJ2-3	CASSVGTRDTQYF